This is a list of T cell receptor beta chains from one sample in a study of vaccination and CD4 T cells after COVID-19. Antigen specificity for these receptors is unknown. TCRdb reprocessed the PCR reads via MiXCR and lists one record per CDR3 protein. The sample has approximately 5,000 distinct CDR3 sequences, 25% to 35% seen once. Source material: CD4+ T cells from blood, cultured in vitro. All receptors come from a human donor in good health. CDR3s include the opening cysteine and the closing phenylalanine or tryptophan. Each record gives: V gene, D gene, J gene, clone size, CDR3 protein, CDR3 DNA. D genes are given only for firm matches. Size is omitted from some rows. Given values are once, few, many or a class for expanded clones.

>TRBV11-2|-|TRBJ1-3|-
CASSLAGRNTIYF
TGTGCCAGCAGCTTAGCCGGCCGAAACACCATATATTTT
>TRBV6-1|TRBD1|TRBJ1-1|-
CASSEQGEMNTEAFF
TGTGCCAGCAGTGAACAGGGGGAGATGAACACTGAAGCTTTCTTT
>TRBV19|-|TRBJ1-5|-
CASSINRDPYQPQHF
TGTGCCAGTAGTATAAACCGGGACCCCTATCAGCCCCAGCATTTT
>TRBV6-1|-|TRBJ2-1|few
CASSEAGRGISTEQFF
TGTGCCAGCAGTGAGGCGGGTCGAGGGATTTCCACTGAGCAGTTCTTC
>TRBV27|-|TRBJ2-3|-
CASSFGGRYADTQYF
TGTGCCAGCAGTTTTGGGGGGAGGTATGCAGATACGCAGTATTTT
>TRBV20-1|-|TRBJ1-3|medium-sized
CSAIQGGNTIYF
TGCAGTGCTATCCAGGGGGGAAACACCATATATTTT
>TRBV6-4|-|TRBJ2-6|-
CASSDSGGSGANVLTF
TGTGCCAGCAGTGACTCAGGGGGCTCTGGGGCCAACGTCCTGACTTTC
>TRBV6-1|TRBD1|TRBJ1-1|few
CASTQGRGLGTEAFF
TGTGCCAGCACCCAAGGGAGGGGGCTCGGCACTGAAGCTTTCTTT
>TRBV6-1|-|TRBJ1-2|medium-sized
CASKGGNYGYTF
TGTGCCAGCAAGGGGGGGAACTATGGCTACACCTTC
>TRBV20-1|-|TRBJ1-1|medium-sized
CSAKRAEAFF
TGCAGTGCAAAACGGGCTGAAGCTTTCTTT
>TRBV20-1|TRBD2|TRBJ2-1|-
CSAAGTSGFEQFF
TGCAGTGCGGCCGGGACTAGCGGCTTTGAGCAGTTCTTC
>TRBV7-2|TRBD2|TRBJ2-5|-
CASSFQLWTSGGDGTQYF
TGTGCCAGCAGCTTTCAGCTATGGACTAGCGGGGGGGATGGGACCCAGTACTTC
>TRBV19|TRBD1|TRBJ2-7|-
CASSIQGQGYEQYF
TGTGCCAGTAGTATCCAGGGACAGGGCTACGAGCAGTACTTC
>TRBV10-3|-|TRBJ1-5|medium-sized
CAIRQNSNQPQHF
TGTGCCATCAGGCAGAATAGCAATCAGCCCCAGCATTTT
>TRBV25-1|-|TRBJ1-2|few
CASSEHFYGYTF
TGTGCCAGCAGTGAACATTTCTATGGCTACACCTTC
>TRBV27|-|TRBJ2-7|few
CASSPYSGPRYEQYF
TGTGCCAGCAGTCCCTACTCGGGTCCAAGATACGAGCAGTACTTC
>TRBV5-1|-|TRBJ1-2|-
CASSIAGARGYTF
TGCGCCAGCAGCATCGCGGGGGCGCGGGGCTACACCTTC
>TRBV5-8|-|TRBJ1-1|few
CASSFQGNTEAFF
TGTGCCAGCAGCTTTCAGGGCAACACTGAAGCTTTCTTT
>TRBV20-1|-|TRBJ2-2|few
CSASGNTGELFF
TGCAGTGCTAGTGGGAACACCGGGGAGCTGTTTTTT
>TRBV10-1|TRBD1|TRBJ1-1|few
CASRRQGDTEAFF
TGCGCCAGCAGACGACAGGGAGACACTGAAGCTTTCTTT
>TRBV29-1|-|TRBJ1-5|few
CSVGDGHQPQHF
TGCAGCGTTGGGGACGGCCATCAGCCCCAGCATTTT
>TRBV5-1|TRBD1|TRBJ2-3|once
CASSFAGQATDTQYF
TGCGCCAGCAGCTTTGCGGGACAGGCCACAGATACGCAGTATTTT
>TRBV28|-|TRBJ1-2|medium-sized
CASSPARAGIYGYTF
TGTGCCAGCAGTCCCGCCCGGGCCGGAATCTATGGCTACACCTTC
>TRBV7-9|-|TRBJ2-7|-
CASSPIDKILSSYEQYF
TGTGCCAGCAGCCCGATTGATAAGATCTTGAGCTCCTACGAGCAGTACTTC
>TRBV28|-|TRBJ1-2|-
CASSLYGSGYTF
TGTGCCAGCAGTTTATACGGAAGTGGCTACACCTTC
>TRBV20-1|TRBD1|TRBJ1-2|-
CSATNPGTGGNGYTF
TGCAGTGCTACGAACCCCGGGACAGGGGGCAATGGCTACACCTTC
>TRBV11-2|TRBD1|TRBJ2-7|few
CASSRDRDEQYF
TGTGCCAGCAGCCGTGACAGGGACGAGCAGTACTTC
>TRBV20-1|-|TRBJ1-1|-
CSAGTYYTEAFF
TGCAGTGCTGGGACGTACTACACTGAAGCTTTCTTT
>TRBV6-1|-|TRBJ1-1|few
CASSRTVNTEAFF
TGTGCCAGCAGTCGGACAGTGAACACTGAAGCTTTCTTT
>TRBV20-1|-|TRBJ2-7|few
CSAPDSTSYEQYF
TGCAGTGCGCCGGACAGCACCTCCTACGAGCAGTACTTC
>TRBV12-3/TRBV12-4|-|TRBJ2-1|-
CASSLAAGEQFF
TGTGCCAGCAGTTTGGCCGCAGGTGAGCAGTTCTTC
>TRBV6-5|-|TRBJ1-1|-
CASSYKLTEAFF
TGTGCCAGCAGTTATAAGCTCACTGAAGCTTTCTTT
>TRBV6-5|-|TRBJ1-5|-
CASSYSGRISNQPQHF
TGTGCCAGCAGTTACTCGGGGAGGATCAGCAATCAGCCCCAGCATTTT
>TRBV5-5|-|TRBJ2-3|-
CASSRNEGADTQYF
TGTGCCAGCAGCCGTAATGAGGGGGCAGATACGCAGTATTTT
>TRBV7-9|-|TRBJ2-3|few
CASSSLHPPF
TGTGCCAGCAGCTCCTTACACCCCCCGTTT
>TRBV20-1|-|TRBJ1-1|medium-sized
CSRVTGLTTEAFF
TGCAGTAGGGTTACAGGGTTGACCACTGAAGCTTTCTTT
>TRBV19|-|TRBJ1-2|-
CASSPLTPTGGYGYTF
TGTGCCAGTAGTCCCTTGACCCCGACCGGGGGATATGGCTACACCTTC
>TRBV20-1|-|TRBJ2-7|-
CSAADSNYEQYF
TGCAGTGCCGCGGACAGTAACTACGAGCAGTACTTC
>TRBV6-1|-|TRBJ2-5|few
CASRAGAHSETQYF
TGTGCCAGCCGGGCGGGGGCTCACTCAGAGACCCAGTACTTC
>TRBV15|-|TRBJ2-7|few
CATSRELSRYEQYF
TGTGCCACCAGCAGAGAACTCTCACGTTACGAGCAGTACTTC